The rows below give T cell receptor beta chains drawn from one sample of a study of T cell changes during pregnancy in multiple sclerosis. Profiled with immunoSEQ multiplex PCR; TCRdb holds only in-frame clones, not every one. The profile shows under 100,000 clones, about 95% of them singletons. The source was peripheral blood, collected in the third trimester of pregnancy. Receptors were obtained from a female donor with multiple sclerosis, enrolled in a pregnancy study. CDR3s include the opening cysteine and the closing phenylalanine or tryptophan. A D gene is named only where the DNA matches it firmly. A row's size may be missing; if present it is once, few, many or a size class.

size	J	V	length	D	DNA	CDR3
.	TRBJ2-7	TRBV9	15	.	TGTGCCAGCAGCTCATCCCGGGACTCATACTACGAGCAGTACTTC	CASSSSRDSYYEQYF
.	TRBJ1-2	TRBV5-1	15	TRBD1	TGCGCCAGCAGCGGCTCCGGGACAGAGAAAAATGGCTACACCTTC	CASSGSGTEKNGYTF
.	TRBJ1-1	TRBV2	13	.	TGTGCCAGCAGTGGGACTCTGAACACTGAAGCTTTCTTT	CASSGTLNTEAFF
.	TRBJ1-1	TRBV2	9	.	TGTGCCAGCGCGAGTGAAGCTTTCTTT	CASASEAFF
.	TRBJ1-2	TRBV5-1	15	TRBD1	TGCGCCAGCAGCTTGAGCAGGGGGCCAGGCTATGGCTACACCTTC	CASSLSRGPGYGYTF
.	TRBJ1-3	TRBV2	17	TRBD1	TGTGCCAGCAGTGCGACAGGGGCGAGGCTCTCTGGAAACACCATATATTTT	CASSATGARLSGNTIYF
.	TRBJ2-5	TRBV5-6	15	.	TGTGCCAGCAGCTTGGCCATAGCCGGATGGGAGACCCAGTACTTC	CASSLAIAGWETQYF
.	TRBJ2-3	TRBV7-2	15	TRBD2	TGTGCCAGCTGGAGTGCGGGGGGGCGGTCAGATACGCAGTATTTT	CASWSAGGRSDTQYF
.	TRBJ1-1	TRBV9	13	.	TGTGCCAGCAGCGTATCCTCCCGGGGAGAAGCTTTCTTT	CASSVSSRGEAFF
.	TRBJ2-7	TRBV14	12	.	TGTGCCAGCAGCCAACGGGAAGGGGGGCAGTACTTC	CASSQREGGQYF
.	TRBJ2-1	TRBV9	16	TRBD2	TGTGCCAGCAGCGTAGTCGCCCCGGGGGGGCGCAATGAGCAGTTCTTC	CASSVVAPGGRNEQFF
once	TRBJ2-1	TRBV7-9	15	TRBD1	TGTGCCAGCAGCTTAGGGGACAGGGACGGCGATGAGCAGTTCTTC	CASSLGDRDGDEQFF
once	TRBJ1-2	TRBV11-2	14	.	TGTGCCAGCAGCTTAGAGATCAGGGGCCGTGGCTACACCTTC	CASSLEIRGRGYTF
.	TRBJ2-3	TRBV13	14	.	TGTGCCAGCAGCCCCGGAGAGGGCGCAGATACGCAGTATTTT	CASSPGEGADTQYF
.	TRBJ1-5	TRBV2	17	TRBD1	TGTGCCAGCAGTGATCCTCGGGACAGGGAAATAAATCAGCCCCAGCATTTT	CASSDPRDREINQPQHF
.	TRBJ1-1	TRBV23-1	19	.	TGCGCCAGCAGTCAACCGATGTACAGCCCTCAGGGATCGAACACTGAAGCTTTCTTT	CASSQPMYSPQGSNTEAFF
.	TRBJ1-6	TRBV7-2	14	.	TGTGCCAGCAGCCAGGACGGGTCCCGGGAACCCCTCCACTTT	CASSQDGSREPLHF
.	TRBJ1-1	TRBV7-9	12	.	TGTGCCAGCAGCCTCTATAACACTGAAGCTTTCTTT	CASSLYNTEAFF
.	TRBJ1-5	TRBV29-1	13	TRBD1	TGCAGCGTTGCCTCAGGGGGCGATCAGCCCCAGCATTTT	CSVASGGDQPQHF
.	TRBJ1-2	TRBV9	14	.	TGTGCCAGCAGCGGGGCGGACATAAACTATGGCTACACCTTC	CASSGADINYGYTF
.	TRBJ1-2	TRBV5-6	14	.	TGTGCCAGCAGATTCTACCACAGGGCCGATGGCTACACCTTC	CASRFYHRADGYTF
once	TRBJ1-6	TRBV5-1	16	.	TGCGCCAGCAGCCCCAGCCAGACTTCCTATAATTCACCCCTCCACTTT	CASSPSQTSYNSPLHF
.	TRBJ1-1	TRBV29-1	14	TRBD1	TGCAGCGTTGACCCGACAGGGGGGACTTCTGAAGCTTTCTTT	CSVDPTGGTSEAFF
.	TRBJ1-3	TRBV11-1	15	.	TGTGCCAGCAGCTTAGCGCCGGGTGACGGAAACACCATATATTTT	CASSLAPGDGNTIYF
.	TRBJ1-2	TRBV9	14	.	TGTGCCAGCAGCTCACCCCAGGTTGAGGGAGGCTACACCTTC	CASSSPQVEGGYTF
.	TRBJ2-7	TRBV20-1	11	.	TGCAGTGCGGGGCCGCGCTACGAGCAGTACTTC	CSAGPRYEQYF
.	TRBJ2-3	TRBV29-1	13	.	TGCAGCGTTCGGCAGGGAAGCACAGATACGCAGTATTTT	CSVRQGSTDTQYF
.	TRBJ1-4	TRBV30	17	.	TGTGCCTGGAGTGCTCTCGCCGGGGATGCTCCTAATGAAAAACTGTTTTTT	CAWSALAGDAPNEKLFF
.	TRBJ2-5	TRBV27	14	TRBD2	TGTGACGAGCGGGGGGTGGGACACAAAGAGACCCAGTACTTC	CDERGVGHKETQYF
.	TRBJ1-1	TRBV19	17	TRBD1	TGTGCCAGTAGTTTCTGGACAGGGGGGAAACGTGGCACTGAAGCTTTCTTT	CASSFWTGGKRGTEAFF
.	TRBJ1-1	TRBV5-6	12	.	TGTGCCAGCAGCTTTTCGGGGACTGAAGCTTTCTTT	CASSFSGTEAFF
.	TRBJ2-6	TRBV25-1	17	.	TGTGCCAGCAGTGCACGACAGGAACTCTCTGGGGCCAACGTCCTGACTTTC	CASSARQELSGANVLTF
once	TRBJ2-4	TRBV5-1	16	.	TGCGCCAGCAGCTCCCGGGACACTGGGGCCAAAAACATTCAGTACTTC	CASSSRDTGAKNIQYF
.	TRBJ2-7	TRBV5-1	14	TRBD1	TGCGCCAGCAGCTTGACAGGGGGTTTAAACGAGCAGTACTTC	CASSLTGGLNEQYF
.	TRBJ1-2	TRBV27	13	TRBD1	TGTGCCAGCAGTCCCAGGGGGATGGATGGCTACACCTTC	CASSPRGMDGYTF
once	TRBJ1-2	TRBV11-2	16	.	TGTGCCAGCAGCTCCCTAAGGGGGACGGCTCTGAGAGGCTACACCTTC	CASSSLRGTALRGYTF
.	TRBJ1-6	TRBV10-3	15	TRBD1	TGTGCCATCAGTGAAGAGGACAGGGATAATTCACCCCTCCACTTT	CAISEEDRDNSPLHF
.	TRBJ1-1	TRBV19	14	.	TGTGCCAGTAGTAGCCGACACCTTAACACTGAAGCTTTCTTT	CASSSRHLNTEAFF
once	TRBJ1-2	TRBV7-9	14	.	TGTGCCAGCAGCTTAGTACCAGGGGATCATGGCTACACCTTC	CASSLVPGDHGYTF
.	TRBJ2-3	TRBV14	14	.	TGTGCCAGCAGCCAAGATCTAGGCACAGATACGCAGTATTTT	CASSQDLGTDTQYF
.	TRBJ1-1	TRBV4-1	12	.	TGCGCCAGCAGTACAACAGGGACAGAAGCTTTCTTT	CASSTTGTEAFF
.	TRBJ2-4	TRBV5-1	20	.	TGCGCCAGCAACTTCTGGCCAGGTACAGGCAGACGGTCGGCCAAAAACATTCAGTACTTC	CASNFWPGTGRRSAKNIQYF
.	TRBJ1-5	TRBV7-2	15	.	TGTGCCAGCAGCCCTAACGAGCAAGGCAATCAGCCCCAGCATTTT	CASSPNEQGNQPQHF
.	TRBJ2-5	TRBV7-7	15	.	TGTGCTAGCAGCGCCTCGGGTAGGGGCCAAGAGACCCAGTACTTC	CASSASGRGQETQYF
.	TRBJ2-1	TRBV5-1	16	TRBD2	TGCGCCAGCAGCTCGGTTGGACTAGCGGGGAACAATGAGCAGTTCTTC	CASSSVGLAGNNEQFF
.	TRBJ2-1	TRBV7-3	15	.	TGTGCCAGCAGCTTAACAGGGGGAGGGGGCAATGAGCAGTTCTTC	CASSLTGGGGNEQFF
.	TRBJ1-5	TRBV6-1	13	.	TGTGCCAGCAGAGCCTATAGCAATCAGCCCCAGCATTTT	CASRAYSNQPQHF
.	TRBJ1-1	TRBV11-1	15	.	TGTGCCAGCAGCTTAAGGCTGGCGGGAAACACTGAAGCTTTCTTT	CASSLRLAGNTEAFF
.	TRBJ2-7	TRBV5-4	15	.	TGTGCCAGCAGCTTGGCGGGAAGTAGGATTGACGAGCAGTACTTC	CASSLAGSRIDEQYF
.	TRBJ1-5	TRBV4-1	16	.	TGCGCCAGCAGCCAAGAAGTCCGGACACGGCTTGAGCCCCAGCATTTT	CASSQEVRTRLEPQHF
.	TRBJ2-1	TRBV5-6	16	TRBD1	TGTGCCAGCAGCTTGGCTTTGGGACAGGGGAAGAATGAGCAGTTCTTC	CASSLALGQGKNEQFF
.	TRBJ2-7	TRBV4-1	14	.	TGCGCCAGCAGCCAAGAGCCGGGGAGGTACGAGCAGTACTTC	CASSQEPGRYEQYF
few	TRBJ1-2	TRBV9	15	.	TGTGCCAGCAGCGTACAAGGGGCCTCTAACTATGGCTACACCTTC	CASSVQGASNYGYTF
.	TRBJ2-3	TRBV9	16	TRBD2	TGTGCCAGCGCTTTAACCGGGACTACCACCACAGATACGCAGTATTTT	CASALTGTTTTDTQYF
.	TRBJ1-1	TRBV5-1	14	.	TGCGCCAGCAGCTTGGATGGGTCAGGGTATGAAGCTTTCTTT	CASSLDGSGYEAFF